The 3 T cell receptor beta chains reported below all come from one sample, sequenced in a study of vaccination effects on CD4 cells after COVID-19 (dated by TCRdb to 2021 to 2024). After more than 9 days of culture, CD4+ T cells were isolated with the EasySep CD4+ T cell isolation kit. Participants received two doses of either the BNT162b2 or the mRNA-1273 mRNA SARS-CoV-2 vaccine. No cognate antigen is known for these TCRs. The protocol used for the library was the immunoSEQ multiplex PCR assay. TCRdb holds this immuneACCESS table with in-frame rearrangements only. Some clones are missing; in checked studies, unresolved V genes explain under half, and the rest has no known cause. For this sample the table gives roughly 40,000 clones, of which around two thirds were detected only once. The ten most abundant clones make up roughly 8% of the sample. Material: CD4+ T cells from PBMCs cultured without peptide, obtained after COVID-19 vaccination. The receptors shown here come from a human donor who received a COVID-19 vaccine.

The chain links TRBV19 to TRBJ2-7; D unclear. The CDR3 totals 12 residues. Germline assignment: CDR1 LNHDA and CDR2 SQIVND (reference sequence). Trimming took 5 bases from V and 1 from J, leaving 6 bases between them. CDR3 DNA sequence: TGTGCCAGTAGTTCGGGTTCCTACGAGCAGTACTTC. This encodes CASSSGSYEQYF.

The DNA for the CDR3 is TGTGCCTGGAGTGTCGGGGCGGGGAGGGGGCTCCAAGAGACCCAGTACTTC. Encoded protein: CAWSVGAGRGLQETQYF. The chain links TRBV30 to TRBJ2-5; the D gene could be TRBD1 or TRBD2 (7 bases each). The V end lost 0 bases, the J end lost 1 base, and 18 bases lay between the germline ends. CDR1 GTSNPN and CDR2 SVGIG come from the germline V gene (reference sequence). CDR3 size: 17 residues.

The table lists this clone with a few counts. CDR3 DNA: TGTGCCAGCAGCTTATCCCTAGCGGGCGACGAGCAGTACTTC. It yields the protein CASSLSLAGDEQYF. The chain combines TRBV7-9 with TRBJ2-7, with TRBD2 identical over 8 bases. Germline V gene sequence: CDR1 SEHNR, CDR2 FQNEAQ (reference sequence). This CDR3 region has 14 residues. V lost 2 bases to trimming and J lost 5 bases; unmatched junction nucleotides: 5.